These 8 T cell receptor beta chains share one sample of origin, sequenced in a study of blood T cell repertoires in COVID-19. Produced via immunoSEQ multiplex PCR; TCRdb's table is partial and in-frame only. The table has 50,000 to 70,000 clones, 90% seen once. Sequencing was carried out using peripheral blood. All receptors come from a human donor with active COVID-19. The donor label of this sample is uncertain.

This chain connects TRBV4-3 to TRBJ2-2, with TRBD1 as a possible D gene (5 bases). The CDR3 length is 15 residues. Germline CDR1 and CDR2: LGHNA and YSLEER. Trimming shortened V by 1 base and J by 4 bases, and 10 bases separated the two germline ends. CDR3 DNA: TGCGCCAGCAGCCAAGGGACACCATTCACCGGGGAGCTGTTTTTT. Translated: CASSQGTPFTGELFF.

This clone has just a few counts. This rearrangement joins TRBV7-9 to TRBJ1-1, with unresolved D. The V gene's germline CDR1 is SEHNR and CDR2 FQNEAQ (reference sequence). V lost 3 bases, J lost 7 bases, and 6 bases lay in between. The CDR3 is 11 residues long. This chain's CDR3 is CASSFGIEAFF. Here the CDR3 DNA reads TGTGCCAGCAGCTTCGGGATTGAAGCTTTCTTT.

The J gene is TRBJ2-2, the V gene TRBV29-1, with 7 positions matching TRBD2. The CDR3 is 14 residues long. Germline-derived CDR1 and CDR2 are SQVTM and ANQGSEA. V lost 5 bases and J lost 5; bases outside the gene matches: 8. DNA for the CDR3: TGCAGCGTTTTGGTCGGGGGGAAAACCGGGGAGCTGTTTTTT. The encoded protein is CSVLVGGKTGELFF.

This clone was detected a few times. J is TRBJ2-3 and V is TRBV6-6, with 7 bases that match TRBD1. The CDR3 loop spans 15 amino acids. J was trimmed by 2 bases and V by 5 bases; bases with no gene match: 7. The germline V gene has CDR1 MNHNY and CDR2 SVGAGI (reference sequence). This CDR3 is CASSPDRASTDTQYF. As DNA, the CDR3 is TGTGCCAGCAGTCCAGACAGGGCCTCCACAGATACGCAGTATTTT.

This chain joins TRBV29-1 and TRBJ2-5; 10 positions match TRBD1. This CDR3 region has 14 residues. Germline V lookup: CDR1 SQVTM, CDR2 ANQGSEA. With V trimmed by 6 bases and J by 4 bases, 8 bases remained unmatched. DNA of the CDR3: TGCAGCGTCGCCCCGGGACAGGGGAGAGAGACCCAGTACTTC. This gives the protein CSVAPGQGRETQYF. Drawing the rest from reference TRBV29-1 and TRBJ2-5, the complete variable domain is SAVISQKPSRDICQRGTSLTIQCQVDSQVTMMFWYRQQPGQSLTLIATANQGSEATYESGFVIDKFPISRPNLTFSTLTVSNMSPEDSSIYLCSVAPGQGRETQYFGPGTRLLVL.

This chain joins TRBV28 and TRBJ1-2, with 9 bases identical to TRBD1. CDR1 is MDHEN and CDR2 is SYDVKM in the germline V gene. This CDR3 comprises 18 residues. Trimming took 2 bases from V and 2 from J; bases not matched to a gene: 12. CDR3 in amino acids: CASSLPGTGLSTNYGYTF. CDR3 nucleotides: TGTGCCAGCAGTTTACCCGGGACAGGGCTTTCAACGAACTATGGCTACACCTTC.

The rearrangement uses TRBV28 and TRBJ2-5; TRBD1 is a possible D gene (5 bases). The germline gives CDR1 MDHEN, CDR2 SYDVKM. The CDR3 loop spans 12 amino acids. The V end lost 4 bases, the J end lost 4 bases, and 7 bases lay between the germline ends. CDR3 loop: CASSYQGETQYF. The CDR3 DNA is TGTGCCAGCAGTTACCAGGGAGAGACCCAGTACTTC.

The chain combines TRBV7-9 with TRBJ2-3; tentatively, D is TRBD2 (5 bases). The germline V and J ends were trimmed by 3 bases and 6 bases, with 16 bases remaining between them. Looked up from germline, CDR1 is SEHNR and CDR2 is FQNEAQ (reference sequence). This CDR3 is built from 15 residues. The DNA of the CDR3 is TGTGCCAGCAGCTTTTACACTAGTGAGAGGGATACGCAGTATTTT. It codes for CASSFYTSERDTQYF.